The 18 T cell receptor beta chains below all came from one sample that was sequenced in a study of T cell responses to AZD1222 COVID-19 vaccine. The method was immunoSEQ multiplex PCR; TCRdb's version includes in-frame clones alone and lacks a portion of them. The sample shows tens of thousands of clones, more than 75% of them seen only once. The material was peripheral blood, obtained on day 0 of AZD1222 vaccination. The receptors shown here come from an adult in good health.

CDR3 DNA: TGTGCCAGCAGCATAGGACAGGGGACCTACGAGCAGTACTTC. Amino acids: CASSIGQGTYEQYF. The rearrangement uses TRBV9 and TRBJ2-7, with TRBD1 matching 9 bases. With 4 bases clipped from V and 2 bases from J, the junction kept 4 bases outside the gene matches. The CDR3 runs to 14 residues. Germline values: CDR1 SGDLS, CDR2 YYNGEE.

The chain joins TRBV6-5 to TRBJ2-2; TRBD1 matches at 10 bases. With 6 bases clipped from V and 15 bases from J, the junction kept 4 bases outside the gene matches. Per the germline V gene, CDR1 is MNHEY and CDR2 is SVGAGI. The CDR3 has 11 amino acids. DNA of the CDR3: TGTGCCAGCAGGGGACAGGGGTGGATGTTTTTT. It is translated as CASRGQGWMFF.

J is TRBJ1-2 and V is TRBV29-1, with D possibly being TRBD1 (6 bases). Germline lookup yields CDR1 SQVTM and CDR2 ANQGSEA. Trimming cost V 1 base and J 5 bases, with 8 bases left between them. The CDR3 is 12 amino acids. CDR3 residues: CSVEGQAYGYTF. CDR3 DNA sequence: TGCAGCGTTGAAGGACAGGCTTATGGCTACACCTTC.

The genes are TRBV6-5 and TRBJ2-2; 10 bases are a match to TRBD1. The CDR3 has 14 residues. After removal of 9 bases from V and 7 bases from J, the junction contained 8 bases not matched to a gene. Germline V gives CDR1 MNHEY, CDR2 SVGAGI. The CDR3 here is CASKRQGAVGELFF. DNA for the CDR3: TGTGCCAGTAAGCGACAGGGGGCGGTCGGGGAGCTGTTTTTT.

The CDR3 DNA reads as TGTGCCAGCAGTTCCCTCACTACCCTTTTAGGGTACGAGCAGTACTTC. Translating it yields CASSSLTTLLGYEQYF. This chain connects TRBV28 to TRBJ2-7; D is uncertain. Trimming took 4 bases from V and 4 from J, leaving 20 bases between them. The germline V gene encodes CDR1 MDHEN and CDR2 SYDVKM. The CDR3 runs 16 residues.

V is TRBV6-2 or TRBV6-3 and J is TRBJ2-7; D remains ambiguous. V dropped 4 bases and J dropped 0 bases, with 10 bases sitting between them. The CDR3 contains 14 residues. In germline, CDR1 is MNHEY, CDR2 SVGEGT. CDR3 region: CASSFETNSYEQYF. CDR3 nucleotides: TGTGCCAGCAGTTTTGAGACAAACTCCTACGAGCAGTACTTC.

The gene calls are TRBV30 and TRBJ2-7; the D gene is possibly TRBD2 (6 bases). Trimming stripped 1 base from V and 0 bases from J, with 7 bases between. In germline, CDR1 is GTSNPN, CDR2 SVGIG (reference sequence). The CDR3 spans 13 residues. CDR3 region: CAWSGLVSYEQYF. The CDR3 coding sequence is TGTGCCTGGAGTGGACTAGTCTCCTACGAGCAGTACTTC.

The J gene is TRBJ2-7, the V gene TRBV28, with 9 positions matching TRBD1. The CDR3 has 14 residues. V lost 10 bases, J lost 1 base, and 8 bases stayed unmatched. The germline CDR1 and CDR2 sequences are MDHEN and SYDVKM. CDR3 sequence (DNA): TGTGCCACCCAGGACAGGGGTGAATCCTACGAGCAGTACTTC. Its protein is CATQDRGESYEQYF.

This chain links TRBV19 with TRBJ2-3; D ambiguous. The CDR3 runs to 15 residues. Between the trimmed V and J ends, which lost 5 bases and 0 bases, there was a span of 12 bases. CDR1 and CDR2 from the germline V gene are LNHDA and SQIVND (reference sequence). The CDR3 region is CASSVLEASTDTQYF. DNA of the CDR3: TGTGCCAGTAGTGTTTTGGAAGCTAGCACAGATACGCAGTATTTT.

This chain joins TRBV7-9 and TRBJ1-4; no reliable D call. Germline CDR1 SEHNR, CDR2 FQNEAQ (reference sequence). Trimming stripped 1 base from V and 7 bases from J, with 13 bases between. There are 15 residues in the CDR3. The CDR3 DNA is TGTGCCAGCAGCTTAGAGGCTCAGACGTCTGAAAAACTGTTTTTT. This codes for CASSLEAQTSEKLFF.

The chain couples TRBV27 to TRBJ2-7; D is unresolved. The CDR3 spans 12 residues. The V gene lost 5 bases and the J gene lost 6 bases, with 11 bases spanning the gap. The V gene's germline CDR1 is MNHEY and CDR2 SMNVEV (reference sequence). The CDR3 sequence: CASSRYNGEQYF. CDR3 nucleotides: TGTGCCAGCAGTCGCTATAACGGCGAGCAGTACTTC.

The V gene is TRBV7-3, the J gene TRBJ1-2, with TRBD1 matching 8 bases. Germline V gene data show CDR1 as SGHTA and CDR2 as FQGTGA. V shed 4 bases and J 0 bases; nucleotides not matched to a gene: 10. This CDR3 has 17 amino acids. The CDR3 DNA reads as TGTGCCAGCAGCTCTCGGACAGGGCCACTAGCTAACTATGGCTACACCTTC. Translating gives CASSSRTGPLANYGYTF.

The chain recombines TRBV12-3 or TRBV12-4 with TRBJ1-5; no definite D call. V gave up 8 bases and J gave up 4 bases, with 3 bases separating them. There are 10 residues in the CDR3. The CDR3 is CASGNQPQHF. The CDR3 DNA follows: TGTGCCAGCGGTAATCAGCCCCAGCATTTT.

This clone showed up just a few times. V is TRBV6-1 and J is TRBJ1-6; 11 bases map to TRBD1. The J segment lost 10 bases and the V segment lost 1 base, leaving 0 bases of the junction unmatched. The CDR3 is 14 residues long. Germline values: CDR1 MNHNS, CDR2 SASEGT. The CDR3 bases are TGTGCCAGCAGTGAAGGGACAGGGGGCTCACCCCTCCACTTT. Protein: CASSEGTGGSPLHF.

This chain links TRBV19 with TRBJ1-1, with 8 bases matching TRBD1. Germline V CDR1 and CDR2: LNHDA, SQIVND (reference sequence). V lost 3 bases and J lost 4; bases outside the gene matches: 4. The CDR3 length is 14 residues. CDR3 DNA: TGTGCCAGTAGTATCCAAGACAGGGGCACTGAAGCTTTCTTT. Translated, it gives CASSIQDRGTEAFF. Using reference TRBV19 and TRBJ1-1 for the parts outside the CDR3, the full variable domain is DGGITQSPKYLFRKEGQNVTLSCEQNLNHDAMYWYRQDPGQGLRLIYYSQIVNDFQKGDIAEGYSVSREKKESFPLTVTSAQKNPTAFYLCASSIQDRGTEAFFGQGTRLTVV.

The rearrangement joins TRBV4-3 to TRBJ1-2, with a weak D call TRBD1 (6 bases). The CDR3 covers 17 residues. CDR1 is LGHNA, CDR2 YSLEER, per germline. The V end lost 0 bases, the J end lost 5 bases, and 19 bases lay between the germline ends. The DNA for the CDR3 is TGCGCCAGCAGCCAAGATACCGGCGGAGGACAGAAGTATGGCTACACCTTC. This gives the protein CASSQDTGGGQKYGYTF.

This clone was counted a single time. The CDR3 spells CASSIAGIGFNQPQHF. CDR3 nucleotide sequence: TGTGCCAGTAGTATTGCAGGGATAGGGTTCAATCAGCCCCAGCATTTT. The chain employs TRBV19 and TRBJ1-5; tentatively, D is TRBD1 (5 bases). CDR1 is LNHDA and CDR2 is SQIVND in the germline V gene (reference sequence). The V end lost 3 bases, the J end lost 3 bases, and 15 bases lay between the germline ends. The CDR3 sequence is 16 residues long.

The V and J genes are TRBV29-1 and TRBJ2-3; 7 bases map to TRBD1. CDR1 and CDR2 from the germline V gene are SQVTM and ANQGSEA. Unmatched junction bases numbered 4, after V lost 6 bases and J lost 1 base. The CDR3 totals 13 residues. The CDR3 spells CSVDRDGTDTQYF. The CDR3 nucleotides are TGCAGCGTCGACAGGGATGGCACAGATACGCAGTATTTT.